A single sample gave rise to the 10 T cell receptor beta chains below, sequenced in a study of shared clonotypes between healthy human individuals. Data came from immunoSEQ multiplex PCR; TCRdb stores just in-frame clones and leaves some out. The sample records a few million clones, approximately 90% being singletons. The specimen was naive CD4+ T cells sorted from blood. Subset given: CD45RA+ positively selected. Every receptor here comes from a man younger than 30 in good health.

A few counts support this clone. The rearrangement joins TRBV29-1 to TRBJ1-5; possible D gene TRBD1, 6 bases. CDR1 SQVTM and CDR2 ANQGSEA come from the germline V gene. V gave up 6 bases and J gave up 4 bases, with 13 bases separating them. The CDR3 is made up of 13 amino acids. Written as DNA, the CDR3 is TGCAGCGTACGGACAGACATAAATCAGCCCCAGCATTTT. This codes for CSVRTDINQPQHF.

CDR3 in amino acids: CASKPSGGFSTDTQYF. The DNA for the CDR3 is TGTGCCAGTAAGCCCTCCGGCGGGTTTAGCACAGATACGCAGTATTTT. The chain employs TRBV19 and TRBJ2-3; a weak D match, TRBD2 (5 bases). This CDR3 has 16 residues. The V end was cut by 7 bases, the J end by 0 bases, with 17 bases between. Germline V gives CDR1 LNHDA, CDR2 SQIVND (reference sequence).

This clone was observed a single time. The genes are TRBV30 and TRBJ2-5; D uncertain. V was trimmed by 3 bases and J by 6 bases, leaving 14 bases between them. The germline V gene encodes CDR1 GTSNPN and CDR2 SVGIG (reference sequence). The CDR3 runs 13 residues. CDR3 nucleotides: TGTGCCTGGAGAAGGGCAGGTCAACAGACCCAGTACTTC. Residues: CAWRRAGQQTQYF.

This chain connects TRBV10-1 to TRBJ2-3, with TRBD2 matching 7 bases. There are 14 residues in the CDR3. Germline V gene sequence: CDR1 WNHNN, CDR2 SYGVQD (reference sequence). Trimming took 3 bases from V and 4 from J; bases not matched to a gene: 4. The CDR3 is CASSEGRGSDTQYF. DNA of the CDR3: TGCGCCAGCAGTGAAGGGAGGGGATCAGATACGCAGTATTTT.

With respect to this clone: The same CDR3 also results from other DNA sequences found in this sample. This chain's CDR3 is CASGGQANTEAFF. The DNA for the CDR3 is TGTGCCAGCGGAGGACAGGCGAACACTGAAGCTTTCTTT. The chain recombines TRBV6-1 with TRBJ1-1; 7 positions agree with TRBD1. Germline V gene lookup returns CDR1 MNHNS and CDR2 SASEGT. With 8 bases clipped from V and 1 base from J, the junction kept 4 bases outside the gene matches. The CDR3 totals 13 residues.

The chain is built from TRBV7-9 and TRBJ1-4; 8 bases are a match to TRBD1. Germline CDR1 SEHNR, CDR2 FQNEAQ (reference sequence). The CDR3 is 17 residues long. The junction had 8 bases not matched to a gene; V was cut back by 5 bases and J by 0 bases. The CDR3: CASSAQGAVTTNEKLFF. In DNA, the CDR3 is TGTGCCAGCAGCGCGCAGGGGGCAGTTACAACTAATGAAAAACTGTTTTTT.

The rearrangement joins TRBV5-1 to TRBJ2-5; maybe TRBD2 (5 bases). The germline V gene has CDR1 SGHRS and CDR2 YFSETQ. The CDR3 contains 16 residues. V was cut by 2 bases and J by 2 bases, with 16 bases left in between. DNA of the CDR3: TGCGCCAGCAGCTTCGCGAGCGGAGAACTACAAGAGACCCAGTACTTC. This codes for CASSFASGELQETQYF.

Comment on this clone: Other DNA variants within this sample encode the same CDR3. The chain carries TRBV5-1 and TRBJ1-5, with D perhaps matching TRBD1 (5 bases). The V end lost 2 bases, the J end lost 0 bases, and 9 bases lay between the germline ends. The CDR3 consists of 15 residues. Germline-derived CDR1 and CDR2 are SGHRS and YFSETQ. CDR3 sequence reads: CASSFSGDSNQPQHF. For the CDR3, the DNA is TGCGCCAGCAGCTTTTCGGGGGATAGCAATCAGCCCCAGCATTTT.

The chain combines TRBV12-2 with TRBJ2-5; TRBD2, as called in the table, went unchecked against the DNA. TRBV12-2 is classified as a pseudogene. This CDR3 spans 16 amino acids. The CDR3 spells CASRLLLAKRQETQYF. CDR3 DNA sequence: TGTGCAAGTCGCTTACTCCTAGCTAAGCGGCAAGAGACCCAGTACTTC.

This chain links TRBV5-4 with TRBJ1-2; maybe TRBD1 (5 bases). Trimming stripped 0 bases from V and 2 bases from J, with 14 bases between. Germline CDR1 and CDR2: SGHNT and YYREEE (reference sequence). CDR3 length: 16 amino acids. The CDR3 reads CASSLGTDSSNYGYTF. The CDR3 DNA reads as TGTGCCAGCAGCTTGGGGACCGACAGTTCCAACTATGGCTACACCTTC.